Following are 25 T cell receptor beta chains from one sample sequenced in a study of blood T cell repertoires in COVID-19. Libraries were prepared by immunoSEQ multiplex PCR; TCRdb keeps only in-frame clonotypes and omits some of them. This sample yields roughly 80,000 clones, of which roughly 89% are seen a single time; approximately 4.9% belongs to the top ten. Sequencing was carried out using peripheral blood. The receptors derive from a woman aged 80 or over with active or convalescent COVID-19.

The rearrangement joins TRBV7-9 to TRBJ1-2; TRBD1 matches at 7 bases. The V gene end was trimmed by 0 bases and the J gene end by 4 bases; junction bases not matched to a gene: 8. This CDR3 contains 16 residues. Germline lookup yields CDR1 SEHNR and CDR2 FQNEAQ (reference sequence). CDR3 residues: CASSLARGAAIYGYTF. The CDR3 region has the DNA TGTGCCAGCAGCTTAGCCAGGGGGGCTGCAATCTATGGCTACACCTTC.

The CDR3 loop reads CATSRGGTSTGELFF. CDR3 sequence (DNA): TGTGCCACCAGCAGGGGCGGGACGAGCACCGGGGAGCTGTTTTTT. J is TRBJ2-2 and V is TRBV15, with D perhaps matching TRBD2 (6 bases). Germline-derived CDR1 and CDR2 are LNHNV and YYDKDF (reference sequence). The V end lost 3 bases, the J end lost 4 bases, and 12 bases lay between the germline ends. The CDR3 is 15 residues long.

CDR3 bases: TGTGCTAGTGGCCCGAGAATGAACACTGAAGCTTTCTTT. Its protein is CASGPRMNTEAFF. V gene TRBV12-5 combines with J gene TRBJ1-1, with D uncertain. Per germline, CDR1 LGHNT and CDR2 FRNRAP. V shed 6 bases and J shed 0 bases, with 8 bases lying between them. The CDR3 sequence is 13 residues long.

The chain joins TRBV7-2 to TRBJ1-2, with 11 bases fitting TRBD1. V lost 4 bases, J lost 6 bases, and 7 bases stayed unmatched. Looked up from germline, CDR1 is SGHTA and CDR2 is FQGNSA. The CDR3 is 15 residues long. CDR3 sequence (DNA): TGTGCCAGCAGCTACCCGGGACAGGGGGTCGATGGCTACACCTTC. Protein: CASSYPGQGVDGYTF. The full variable domain, completed using reference TRBV7-2 and TRBJ1-2, is GAGVSQSPSNKVTEKGKDVELRCDPISGHTALYWYRQSLGQGLEFLIYFQGNSAPDKSGLPSDRFSAERTGGSVSTLTIQRTQQEDSAVYLCASSYPGQGVDGYTFGSGTRLTVV.

This sequence joins TRBV3-1 (or the pseudogene TRBV3-2) and TRBJ2-2, with D possibly matching TRBD1 (6 bases). Deletions cut 5 bases from V and 1 base from J, with 8 bases between. CDR3 length: 14 residues. The germline V gene has CDR1 LGHDT and CDR2 YNNKEL (reference sequence). CDR3 in amino acids: CASSKGQNTGELFF. DNA of the CDR3: TGTGCCAGCAGCAAGGGACAGAACACCGGGGAGCTGTTTTTT.

J is TRBJ2-3 and V is TRBV9; 10 bases are a match to TRBD2. V lost 4 bases to trimming and J lost 1 base; unmatched junction nucleotides: 9. The CDR3 consists of 17 residues. CDR1 and CDR2 from the germline V gene are SGDLS and YYNGEE. CDR3 in DNA: TGTGCCAGCAGCTTTCGAGAGGGGACTAGCGGCACAGATACGCAGTATTTT. Encoded protein: CASSFREGTSGTDTQYF.

The chain links TRBV5-1 to TRBJ2-1; 13 positions match TRBD2. The germline V gene has CDR1 SGHRS and CDR2 YFSETQ. The V gene end was trimmed by 0 bases and the J gene end by 0 bases; junction bases not matched to a gene: 6. This CDR3 comprises 19 residues. The CDR3 is CASSLDRTSGRGSYNEQFF. Written as DNA, the CDR3 is TGCGCCAGCAGCTTGGATCGGACTAGCGGGAGAGGCTCCTACAATGAGCAGTTCTTC. Full variable domain (missing parts from reference TRBV5-1 and TRBJ2-1): KAGVTQTPRYLIKTRGQQVTLSCSPISGHRSVSWYQQTPGQGLQFLFEYFSETQRNKGNFPGRFSGRQFSNSRSEMNVSTLELGDSALYLCASSLDRTSGRGSYNEQFFGPGTRLTVL.

V is TRBV6-5 and J is TRBJ2-7; TRBD1 matches 8 bases. Germline CDR1 MNHEY, CDR2 SVGAGI. CDR3 length: 15 amino acids. Germline trimming cut 2 bases from V and 4 bases from J; bases unmatched to any gene: 7. This CDR3 is CASSYRDRGAYEQYF. The CDR3, as DNA: TGTGCCAGCAGTTACCGCGACAGGGGTGCATACGAGCAGTACTTC.

The chain carries TRBV29-1 and TRBJ2-5, with TRBD2 identical over 11 bases. The CDR3 totals 16 residues. Germline values: CDR1 SQVTM, CDR2 ANQGSEA. Trimming cost V 7 bases and J 2 bases; bases outside gene matches: 12. This chain's CDR3 is CSAEGLAGGSQETQYF. The CDR3 nucleotides are TGCAGCGCCGAGGGCCTAGCGGGGGGATCGCAAGAGACCCAGTACTTC.

The rearrangement links TRBV9 to TRBJ2-3, with TRBD2 identical over 11 bases. Germline CDR1 is SGDLS and CDR2 is YYNGEE. This CDR3 contains 16 residues. Trimming at V came to 0 bases and at J to 3 bases, leaving 3 bases not matched to a gene. CDR3 in amino acids: CASSVVAGGLTDTQYF. For the CDR3, the DNA is TGTGCCAGCAGCGTAGTAGCGGGGGGGCTTACAGATACGCAGTATTTT.

The chain carries TRBV7-2 and TRBJ2-2, with TRBD1 matching over 8 bases. The trim removed 5 bases at V and 5 bases at J, leaving 7 bases unmatched. The CDR3 loop spans 15 amino acids. Germline values: CDR1 SGHTA, CDR2 FQGNSA. The CDR3, as DNA: TGTGCCAGCAGCGTAGGACAGGGTGGAACCGGGGAGCTGTTTTTT. Translation: CASSVGQGGTGELFF.

V and J are TRBV6-5 and TRBJ1-1; D is possibly TRBD1 (6 bases). CDR1 is MNHEY, CDR2 SVGAGI, per germline. The V and J ends lost 4 bases and 6 bases respectively, with 18 bases between them. The CDR3 extends over 15 amino acids. CDR3 coding DNA: TGTGCCAGCAGTTTCGCCTTGGGGGCTCGGGCTGAAGCTTTCTTT. Translation: CASSFALGARAEAFF.

J is TRBJ2-1 and V is TRBV28; 10 bases fit TRBD2. V lost 6 bases, J lost 5 bases, and 7 bases stayed unmatched. The CDR3 runs to 15 residues. Germline loops: CDR1 MDHEN, CDR2 SYDVKM. Written as DNA, the CDR3 is TGTGCCAGCAGCCCTGGGACTAGCGAGAACAATGAGCAGTTCTTC. Amino acids: CASSPGTSENNEQFF.

V is TRBV14 and J is TRBJ2-2; 10 nucleotides align to TRBD2. The CDR3 covers 19 residues. The germline gives CDR1 SGHDN, CDR2 FVKESK. After removal of 2 bases from V and 1 base from J, the junction contained 10 bases not matched to a gene. In DNA, the CDR3 is TGTGCCAGCAGCCAATGGCTAGCGGGAGTGTCTGGGAACACCGGGGAGCTGTTTTTT. Its translation: CASSQWLAGVSGNTGELFF. Full variable domain (outside the CDR3, taken from reference TRBV14 and TRBJ2-2): EAGVTQFPSHSVIEKGQTVTLRCDPISGHDNLYWYRRVMGKEIKFLLHFVKESKQDESGMPNNRFLAERTGGTYSTLKVQPAELEDSGVYFCASSQWLAGVSGNTGELFFGEGSRLTVL.

V usage is TRBV19 and J usage is TRBJ2-5, with D perhaps TRBD1 (7 bases). Germline assignment: CDR1 LNHDA and CDR2 SQIVND (reference sequence). The CDR3 runs to 15 residues. With 3 bases removed from V and 5 bases from J, the gap between germline ends came to 16 bases. CDR3 loop: CASSIGGGRQETQYF. For the CDR3, the DNA is TGTGCCAGTAGTATTGGAGGGGGCCGTCAGGAGACCCAGTACTTC. The full variable domain, rest sourced from reference TRBV19 and TRBJ2-5, is DGGITQSPKYLFRKEGQNVTLSCEQNLNHDAMYWYRQDPGQGLRLIYYSQIVNDFQKGDIAEGYSVSREKKESFPLTVTSAQKNPTAFYLCASSIGGGRQETQYFGPGTRLLVL.

The rearrangement links TRBV12-3 or TRBV12-4 to TRBJ1-2; D uncertain. Trimming pared 1 base from V and 4 bases from J, leaving 7 bases between. This CDR3 contains 13 residues. In nucleotides, the CDR3 is TGTGCCAGCAGTTTAGACGTCGGCTATGGCTACACCTTC. It yields the protein CASSLDVGYGYTF.

This sequence joins TRBV4-1 and TRBJ1-2, with D uncertain. Germline loops: CDR1 MGHRA, CDR2 YSYEKL. This CDR3 region has 16 residues. V lost 4 bases, J lost 7 bases, and 22 bases lay in between. The CDR3 DNA reads TGCGCCAGCAGCCCCGACCTGAGGGTCCGGCTAGGTGGCTACACCTTC. Translating it yields CASSPDLRVRLGGYTF.

The sample holds a few counts of this clone. The V and J genes are TRBV27 and TRBJ2-3, with a weak D call TRBD1 (6 bases). V lost 8 bases, J lost 1 base, and 16 bases lay in between. The CDR3 loop spans 15 amino acids. Looked up from germline, CDR1 is MNHEY and CDR2 is SMNVEV (reference sequence). CDR3 in DNA: TGTGCCAGCGCCGGAACTTGGACAGGCACAGATACGCAGTATTTT. It yields the protein CASAGTWTGTDTQYF.

This sequence joins TRBV6-2 or TRBV6-3 and TRBJ1-5; D possibly corresponds to TRBD1 (6 bases). There are 14 residues in the CDR3. Between the trimmed V and J ends, which lost 5 bases and 9 bases, there was a span of 17 bases. CDR1 is MNHEY, CDR2 SVGEGT, per germline. CDR3 amino acids: CASSLGGGPGPQHF. The CDR3 DNA reads TGTGCCAGCAGTCTTGGGGGGGGGCCCGGGCCCCAGCATTTT.

This clone was seen just once. V usage is TRBV4-3 and J usage is TRBJ2-5; D remains ambiguous. This CDR3 comprises 15 residues. Trimming took 1 base from V and 0 from J, leaving 9 bases between them. Germline V lookup: CDR1 LGHNA, CDR2 YSLEER. DNA of the CDR3: TGCGCCAGCAGCCAAGGGTTGAGCTACCAAGAGACCCAGTACTTC. Amino acid sequence: CASSQGLSYQETQYF.

The chain links TRBV24-1 to TRBJ2-2, with 7 bases aligning to TRBD2. CDR3 size: 14 residues. Germline V gives CDR1 KGHDR, CDR2 SFDVKD. Trimming cost V 5 bases and J 4 bases; bases outside gene matches: 3. CDR3 nucleotides: TGTGCCACCAGTGTTACGGGGGGCACCGGGGAGCTGTTTTTT. This sequence encodes CATSVTGGTGELFF.

V gene TRBV9 combines with J gene TRBJ2-1, with TRBD2 matching 11 bases. The CDR3 sequence is 17 residues long. The ends lost 3 bases at V and 4 bases at J; junction bases unmatched: 9. Germline V CDR1 and CDR2: SGDLS, YYNGEE. In DNA, the CDR3 is TGTGCCAGCAGCGCCCATTACCCTAGCGGGGGGTACAATGAGCAGTTCTTC. The encoded protein is CASSAHYPSGGYNEQFF.

The chain uses TRBV7-2 and TRBJ2-3; the match to TRBD2 covers 7 bases. The V gene's germline CDR1 is SGHTA and CDR2 FQGNSA. V was pared by 5 bases and J by 2 bases, with 4 bases of the junction left unmatched. The CDR3 runs 14 residues. Written as DNA, the CDR3 is TGTGCCAGCAGCCGGACTAGTTACACAGATACGCAGTATTTT. It specifies CASSRTSYTDTQYF.

The J gene is TRBJ2-5, the V gene TRBV7-8; TRBD1 aligns across 9 bases. The germline CDR1 and CDR2 sequences are SGHVS and FQNEAQ. J lost 5 bases, V lost 4 bases, and 11 bases had no gene match. The CDR3 runs 16 residues. CDR3 bases: TGTGCCAGCAGCTACCGACCCGGACAGGGGAGGGAGACCCAGTACTTC. It codes for CASSYRPGQGRETQYF.

This rearrangement joins TRBV4-2 to TRBJ2-1; 8 bases agree with TRBD2. The CDR3 runs 17 residues. Trimming at V came to 3 bases and at J to 0 bases, leaving 7 bases not matched to a gene. Germline V gene sequence: CDR1 LGHNA, CDR2 YNFKEQ. The DNA for the CDR3 is TGTGCCAGCAGCCACACACTAGCGGCCAGCTCCTACAATGAGCAGTTCTTC. Amino acids: CASSHTLAASSYNEQFF.